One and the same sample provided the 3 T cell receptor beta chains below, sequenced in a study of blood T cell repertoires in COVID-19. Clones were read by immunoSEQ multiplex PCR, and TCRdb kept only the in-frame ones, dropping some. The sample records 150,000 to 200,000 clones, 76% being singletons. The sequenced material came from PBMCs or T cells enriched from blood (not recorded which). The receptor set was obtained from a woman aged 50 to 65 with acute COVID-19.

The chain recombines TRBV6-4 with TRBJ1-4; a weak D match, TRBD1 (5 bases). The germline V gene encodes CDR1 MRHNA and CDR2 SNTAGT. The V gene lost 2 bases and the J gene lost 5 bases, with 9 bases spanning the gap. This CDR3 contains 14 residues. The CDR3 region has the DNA TGTGCCAGCAGTGACACGTCAGGGAATGAAAAACTGTTTTTT. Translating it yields CASSDTSGNEKLFF.

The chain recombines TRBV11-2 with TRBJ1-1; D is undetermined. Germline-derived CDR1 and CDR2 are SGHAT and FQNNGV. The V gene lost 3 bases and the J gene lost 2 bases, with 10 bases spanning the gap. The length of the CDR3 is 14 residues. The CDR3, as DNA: TGTGCCAGCAGCTTCGGGATCATTAACACTGAAGCTTTCTTT. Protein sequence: CASSFGIINTEAFF.

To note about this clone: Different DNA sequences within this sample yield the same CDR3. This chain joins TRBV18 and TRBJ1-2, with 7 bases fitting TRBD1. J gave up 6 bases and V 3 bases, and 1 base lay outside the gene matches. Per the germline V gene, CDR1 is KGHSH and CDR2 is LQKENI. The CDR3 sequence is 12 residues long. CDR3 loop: CASSPDRDGYTF. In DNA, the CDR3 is TGTGCCAGCTCACCTGACAGGGATGGCTACACCTTC.